This T cell receptor beta chain was retrieved from a study of blood T cell repertoires in COVID-19. Original handling: Researchers report that nucleated cell counts were estimated from reference gene primer amplification. Sequenced by immunoSEQ multiplex PCR; TCRdb stores in-frame clones only, minus some. V and J calls and clone size come straight from that table; D and trimming were deduced from the DNA. The data hold approximately 190,000 clones, with around 80% observed a single time. The V gene's germline CDR1 is SEHNR and CDR2 FQNEAQ (reference sequence). J was trimmed by 0 bases and V by 1 base; bases with no gene match: 4. CDR3 size: 16 residues.

The genes are TRBV7-9 and TRBJ1-1; 8 nucleotides align to TRBD1. Sample: peripheral blood. The clonotype comes from a man aged 60 to 75 with acute or convalescent COVID-19. This CDR3 reads CASSLEGTGLNTEAFF. DNA for the CDR3: TGTGCCAGCAGCTTAGAGGGGACAGGCCTGAACACTGAAGCTTTCTTT.